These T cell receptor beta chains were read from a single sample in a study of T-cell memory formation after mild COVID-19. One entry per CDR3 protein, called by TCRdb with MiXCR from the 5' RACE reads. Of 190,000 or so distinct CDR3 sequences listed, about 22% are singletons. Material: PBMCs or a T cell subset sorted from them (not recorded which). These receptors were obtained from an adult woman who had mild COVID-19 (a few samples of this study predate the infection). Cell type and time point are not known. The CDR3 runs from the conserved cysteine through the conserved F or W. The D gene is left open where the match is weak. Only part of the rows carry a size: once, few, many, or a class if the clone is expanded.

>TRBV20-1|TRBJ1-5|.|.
TGCAGTGCTAGAGATCAGGAGAGCAATCAGCCCCAGCATTTT
CSARDQESNQPQHF
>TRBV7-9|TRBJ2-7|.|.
TGTGCCAGCAGCCCGCAAGGGACTTACTACGAGCAGTACTTC
CASSPQGTYYEQYF
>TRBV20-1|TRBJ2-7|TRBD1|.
TGCAGTGGTCAGGGGGCTTCCTACGAGCAGTACTTC
CSGQGASYEQYF
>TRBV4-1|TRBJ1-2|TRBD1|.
TGCGCCAGCAGTCCTAGCTCTCCCGGGACAGGTCTATACTATGGCTACACCTTC
CASSPSSPGTGLYYGYTF
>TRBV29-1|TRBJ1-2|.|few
TGCAGCGTTGAAGATCTCTGGGCGGAAGATTTTAACTATGGCTACACCTTC
CSVEDLWAEDFNYGYTF
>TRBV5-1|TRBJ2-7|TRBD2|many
TGCGCCAGCAGCCTCACTAGCGGGGGACGGTACGAGCAGTACTTC
CASSLTSGGRYEQYF
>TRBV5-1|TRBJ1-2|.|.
TGCGCCAGCAGACCCCCGGGCGATTCTGGCTACACCTTC
CASRPPGDSGYTF
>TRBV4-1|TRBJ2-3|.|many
TGCGCCAGCAGCTTTGGGGGCACAGATACGCAGTATTTT
CASSFGGTDTQYF
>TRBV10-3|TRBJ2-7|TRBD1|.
TGTGCCATCAGCCTCGACAGGGCTTCCTACGAGCAGTACTTC
CAISLDRASYEQYF
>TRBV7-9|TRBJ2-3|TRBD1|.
TGTGCCAGCAGCTCGACAGGGGGCGCTGGAGATACGCAGTATTTT
CASSSTGGAGDTQYF
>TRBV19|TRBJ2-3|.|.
TGTGCCAGTAGTATCAGGGACGGAGGAGGGACAGATACGCAGTATTTT
CASSIRDGGGTDTQYF
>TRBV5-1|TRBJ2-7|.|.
TGCGCCAGCAGCTTTAAAGACGATGAGCAGTACTTC
CASSFKDDEQYF
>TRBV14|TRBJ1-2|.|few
TGTGCCAGCAGCCAAGTGTTTTTCGATGGCTACACCTTC
CASSQVFFDGYTF
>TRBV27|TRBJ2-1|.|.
TGTGCCAGCAGCGCCGAGTACAATGAGCAGTTCTTC
CASSAEYNEQFF
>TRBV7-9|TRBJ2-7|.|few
TGTGCCAGCAGCTGGGGTCGACCGCCTCACGAGCAGTACTTC
CASSWGRPPHEQYF
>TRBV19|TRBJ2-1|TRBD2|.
TGTGCCAGTAGTATATCTGGTGCGCGGGAGAACAATGAGCAGTTCTTC
CASSISGARENNEQFF
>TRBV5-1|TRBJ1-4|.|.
TGCGCCAGCAGCTTGGCCCAAACAGATTATAATGAAAAACTGTTTTTT
CASSLAQTDYNEKLFF
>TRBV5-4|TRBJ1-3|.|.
TGTGCCAGCAGCTTGGAAGGACAGCTCTCTGGAAACACCATATATTTT
CASSLEGQLSGNTIYF
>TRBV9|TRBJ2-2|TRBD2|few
TGTGCCAGCAGCGTAGACTCGTCAGCGGGAGGGAGCACCGGGGAGCTGTTTTTT
CASSVDSSAGGSTGELFF
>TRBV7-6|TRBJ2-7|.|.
TGTGCCAGCAGCTTATCGACGGCGGGCGGTTACGAGCAGTACTTC
CASSLSTAGGYEQYF
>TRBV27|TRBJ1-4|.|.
TGTGCCAGCAGTTTATTTGTGGGGGAAAAACTGTTTTTT
CASSLFVGEKLFF
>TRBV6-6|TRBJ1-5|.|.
TGTGACAGCAGTTATTCTCGGGGCGACCGTCAGCCCCAGCATTTT
CDSSYSRGDRQPQHF
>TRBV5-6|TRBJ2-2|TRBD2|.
TGTGCCAGCAGCTGGCGACTAGCGGGAGAGGGGACCGGGGAGCTGTTTTTT
CASSWRLAGEGTGELFF
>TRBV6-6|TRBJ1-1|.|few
TGTGCCAACACACAGGGTCTGAACACTGAAGCTTTCTTT
CANTQGLNTEAFF
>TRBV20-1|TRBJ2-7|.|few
TGCAGTGCTAGAGATAGGGGCGCAGGGGCCTCCTACGAGCAGTACTTC
CSARDRGAGASYEQYF
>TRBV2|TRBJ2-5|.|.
TGTGCCAGCAGTGAAGCGCTTACGGGGAAAGAGACCCAGTACTTC
CASSEALTGKETQYF
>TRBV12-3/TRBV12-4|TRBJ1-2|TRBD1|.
TGTGCCAGCAGTTCGCGGACAGGCTATGGCTACACCTTC
CASSSRTGYGYTF
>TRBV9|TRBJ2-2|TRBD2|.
TGTGCCAGCAGCCTGGGAGGTGTAGCGGGAGTTCCCGGGGAGCTGTTTTTT
CASSLGGVAGVPGELFF
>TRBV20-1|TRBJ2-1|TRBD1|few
TGCAGTGCTCACATACCGGGACAGGGGTTATTCTACAATGAGCAGTTCTTC
CSAHIPGQGLFYNEQFF
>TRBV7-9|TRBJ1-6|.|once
TGTGCCAGCAGCCCCTGGGGGGGTAATTCACCCCTCCACTTT
CASSPWGGNSPLHF
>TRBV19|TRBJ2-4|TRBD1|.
TGTGCCAGTAGTCCCTCCTTCAGGGGGCCCAAAAACATTCAGTACTTC
CASSPSFRGPKNIQYF
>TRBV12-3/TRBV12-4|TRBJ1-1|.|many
TGTGCCAGCAGTCCAGGCGGCACTGAAGCTTTCTTT
CASSPGGTEAFF
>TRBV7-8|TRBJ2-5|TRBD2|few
TGTGCCAGCAGCCCCTGGACTAGCGGGAGCTTGGAGACCCAGTACTTC
CASSPWTSGSLETQYF
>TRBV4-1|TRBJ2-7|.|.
TGCGCCAGCAGCCAAGAAGTATGGCCAAACTACGAGCAGTACTTC
CASSQEVWPNYEQYF